This passage covers 5 T cell receptor beta chains from one sample sequenced in a study of T cells after yellow fever vaccination. TCRdb passed the 5' RACE reads through MiXCR, listing each CDR3 protein once. Among 350,000 to 550,000 distinct CDR3 sequences listed, 15% to 20% were seen once. The sequencing here drew on PBMCs, taken before the yellow fever booster vaccination. These receptors came from a man between 18 and 35 years old who received the YFV17D yellow fever vaccine.

The chain employs TRBV12-3 or TRBV12-4 and TRBJ1-5; maybe TRBD1 (6 bases). The CDR3 totals 16 residues. V was trimmed by 3 bases and J by 0 bases, leaving 12 bases between them. The CDR3 sequence is CASSFGTGRSNQPQHF. Written as DNA, the CDR3 is TGTGCCAGCAGTTTTGGAACAGGGCGTAGCAATCAGCCCCAGCATTTT.

This clonotype was seen only once. CDR3 sequence reads: CASSPQGQDEQYF. The DNA for the CDR3 is TGTGCCAGCTCACCACAAGGACAGGACGAGCAGTACTTC. The rearrangement joins TRBV18 to TRBJ2-7; 7 bases match TRBD1. CDR1 and CDR2 from the germline V gene are KGHSH and LQKENI. The CDR3 has 13 amino acids. Trimming took 1 base from V and 5 from J; bases not matched to a gene: 2.

The chain carries TRBV7-3 and TRBJ2-1; D may be TRBD2 (6 bases). The length of the CDR3 is 16 residues. With 5 bases removed from V and 7 bases from J, the gap between germline ends came to 21 bases. CDR1 and CDR2 from the germline V gene are SGHTA and FQGTGA. As DNA, the CDR3 is TGTGCCAGCAGCACGGGAGCCTCTGGGGGGACGAATGAGCAGTTCTTC. Translation: CASSTGASGGTNEQFF.

V is TRBV3-1 and J is TRBJ2-1; 8 bases match TRBD2. V shed 0 bases and J 5 bases; nucleotides not matched to a gene: 12. The germline V gene has CDR1 LGHDT and CDR2 YNNKEL (reference sequence). This CDR3 is 18 amino acids long. CDR3 loop: CASSQDGRGGRPNNEQFF. CDR3 sequence (DNA): TGTGCCAGCAGCCAAGATGGGCGGGGCGGGAGGCCAAACAATGAGCAGTTCTTC.

V and J are TRBV20-1 and TRBJ1-2; tentatively, D is TRBD1 (6 bases). The CDR3 covers 14 residues. CDR1 is DFQATT and CDR2 is SNEGSKA in the germline V gene (reference sequence). V gave up 3 bases and J gave up 5 bases, with 16 bases separating them. The CDR3 loop reads CSASPPGGGYGYTF. In DNA, the CDR3 is TGCAGTGCTAGCCCCCCGGGAGGGGGTTATGGCTACACCTTC.